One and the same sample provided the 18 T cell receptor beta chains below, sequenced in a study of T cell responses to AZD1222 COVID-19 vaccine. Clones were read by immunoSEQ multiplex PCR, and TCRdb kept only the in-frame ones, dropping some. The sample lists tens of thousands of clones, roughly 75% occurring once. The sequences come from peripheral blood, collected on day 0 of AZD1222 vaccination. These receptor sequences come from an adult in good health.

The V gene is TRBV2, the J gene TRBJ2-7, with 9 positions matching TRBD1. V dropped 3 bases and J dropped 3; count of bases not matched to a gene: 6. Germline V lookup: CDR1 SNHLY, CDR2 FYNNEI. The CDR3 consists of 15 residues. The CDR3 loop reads CASSEGGTGFYEQYF. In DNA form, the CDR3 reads TGTGCCAGCAGTGAGGGGGGGACAGGGTTCTACGAGCAGTACTTC.

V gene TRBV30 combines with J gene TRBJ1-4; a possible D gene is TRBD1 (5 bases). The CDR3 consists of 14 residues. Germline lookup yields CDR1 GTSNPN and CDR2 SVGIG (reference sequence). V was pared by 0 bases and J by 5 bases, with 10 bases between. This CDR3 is CAWSVGTQNEKLFF. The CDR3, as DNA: TGTGCCTGGAGTGTAGGGACGCAAAATGAAAAACTGTTTTTT.

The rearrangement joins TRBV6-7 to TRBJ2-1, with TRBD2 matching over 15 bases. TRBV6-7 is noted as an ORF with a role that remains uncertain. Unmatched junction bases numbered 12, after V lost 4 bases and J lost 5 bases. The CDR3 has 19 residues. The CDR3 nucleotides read TGTGCCAGCAGTTCCCCCGGGACTAGCGGGGGGTACCTCAACAATGAGCAGTTCTTC. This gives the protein CASSSPGTSGGYLNNEQFF.

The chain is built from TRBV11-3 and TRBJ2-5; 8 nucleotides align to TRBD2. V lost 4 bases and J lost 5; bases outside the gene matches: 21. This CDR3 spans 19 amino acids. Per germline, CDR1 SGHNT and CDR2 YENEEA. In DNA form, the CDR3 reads TGTGCCAGCAGCTCCAACCCCTACCGGGGGGGACTTCGGCTGGAGACCCAGTACTTC. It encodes CASSSNPYRGGLRLETQYF.

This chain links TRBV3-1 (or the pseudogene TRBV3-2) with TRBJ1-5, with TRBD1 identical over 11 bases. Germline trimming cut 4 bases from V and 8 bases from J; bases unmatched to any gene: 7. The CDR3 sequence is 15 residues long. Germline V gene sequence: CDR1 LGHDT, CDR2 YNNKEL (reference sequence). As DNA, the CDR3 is TGTGCCAGCAGCCGGGGGACAGGGGGTTTAAAGCCCCAGCATTTT. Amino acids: CASSRGTGGLKPQHF.

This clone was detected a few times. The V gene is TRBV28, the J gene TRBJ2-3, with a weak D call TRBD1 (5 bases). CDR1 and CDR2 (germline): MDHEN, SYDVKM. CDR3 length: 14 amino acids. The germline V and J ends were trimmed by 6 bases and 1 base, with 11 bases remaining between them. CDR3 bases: TGTGCCAGCAGCGGGTGGGGCCGCACAGATACGCAGTATTTT. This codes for CASSGWGRTDTQYF.

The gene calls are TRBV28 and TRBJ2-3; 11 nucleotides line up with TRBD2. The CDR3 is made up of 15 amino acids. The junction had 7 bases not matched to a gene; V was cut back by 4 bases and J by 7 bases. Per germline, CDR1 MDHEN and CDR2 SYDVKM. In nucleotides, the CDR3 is TGTGCCAGCAGTTCCTTTAGCGGGGGGGTGCATACGCAGTATTTT. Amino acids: CASSSFSGGVHTQYF.

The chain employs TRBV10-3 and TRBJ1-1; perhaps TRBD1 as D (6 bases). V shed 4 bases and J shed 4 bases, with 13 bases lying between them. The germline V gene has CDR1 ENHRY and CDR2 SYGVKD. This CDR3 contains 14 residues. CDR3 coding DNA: TGTGCCATCAGTGGTTCCCAGGGGAGCACTGAAGCTTTCTTT. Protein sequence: CAISGSQGSTEAFF.

As DNA, the CDR3 is TGTGCCAGCAGTTCCATTCTAGCGGGGGGCCCCCGAGAGACCCAGTACTTC. This gives the protein CASSSILAGGPRETQYF. V and J are TRBV27 and TRBJ2-5; 11 nucleotides line up with TRBD2. J was trimmed by 4 bases and V by 4 bases; bases with no gene match: 11. Germline-derived CDR1 and CDR2 are MNHEY and SMNVEV (reference sequence). The CDR3 runs 17 residues.

The CDR3 sequence: CASSLAGASGNTIYF. The CDR3 DNA sequence: TGCGCCAGCAGCTTGGCCGGGGCAAGTGGAAACACCATATATTTT. The rearrangement joins TRBV5-1 to TRBJ1-3, with a possible D match to TRBD1 (5 bases). V lost 0 bases, J lost 3 bases, and 10 bases lay in between. The CDR3 spans 15 residues. Germline V gene sequence: CDR1 SGHRS, CDR2 YFSETQ.

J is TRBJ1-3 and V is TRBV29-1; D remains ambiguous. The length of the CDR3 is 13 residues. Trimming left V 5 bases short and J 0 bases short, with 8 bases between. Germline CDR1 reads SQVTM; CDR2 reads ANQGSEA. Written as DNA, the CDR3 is TGCAGCGTTAGGATGAGCTCTGGAAACACCATATATTTT. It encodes CSVRMSSGNTIYF.

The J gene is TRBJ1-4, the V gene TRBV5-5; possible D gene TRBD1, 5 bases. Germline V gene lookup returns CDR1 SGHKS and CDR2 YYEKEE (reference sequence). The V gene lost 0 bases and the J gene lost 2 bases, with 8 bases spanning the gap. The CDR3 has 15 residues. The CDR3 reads CASSLGWGTNEKLFF. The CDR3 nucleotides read TGTGCCAGCAGCTTGGGTTGGGGCACTAATGAAAAACTGTTTTTT.

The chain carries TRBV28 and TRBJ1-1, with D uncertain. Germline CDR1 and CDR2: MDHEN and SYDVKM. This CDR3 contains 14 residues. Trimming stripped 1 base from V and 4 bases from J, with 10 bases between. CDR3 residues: CASSLSPYSTEAFF. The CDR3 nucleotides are TGTGCCAGCAGTTTATCTCCGTACAGCACTGAAGCTTTCTTT.

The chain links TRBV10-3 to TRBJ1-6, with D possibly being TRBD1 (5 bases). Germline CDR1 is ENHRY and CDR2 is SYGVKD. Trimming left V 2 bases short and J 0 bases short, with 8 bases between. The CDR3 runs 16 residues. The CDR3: CAISEGGSSYNSPLHF. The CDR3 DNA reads TGTGCCATCAGTGAGGGGGGAAGCTCCTATAATTCACCCCTCCACTTT.

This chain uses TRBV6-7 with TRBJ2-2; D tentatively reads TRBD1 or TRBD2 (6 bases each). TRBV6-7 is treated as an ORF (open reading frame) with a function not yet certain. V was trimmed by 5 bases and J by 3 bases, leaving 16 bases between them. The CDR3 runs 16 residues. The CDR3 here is CASSQQGAGYTGELFF. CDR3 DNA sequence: TGTGCCAGCAGTCAACAGGGTGCGGGGTACACCGGGGAGCTGTTTTTT.

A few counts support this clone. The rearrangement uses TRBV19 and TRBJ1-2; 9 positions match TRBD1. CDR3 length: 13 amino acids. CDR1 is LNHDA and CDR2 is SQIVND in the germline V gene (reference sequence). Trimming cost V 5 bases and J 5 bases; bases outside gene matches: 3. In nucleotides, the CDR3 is TGTGCCAGTAGTGTGGACAGGGGATATGGCTACACCTTC. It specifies CASSVDRGYGYTF.

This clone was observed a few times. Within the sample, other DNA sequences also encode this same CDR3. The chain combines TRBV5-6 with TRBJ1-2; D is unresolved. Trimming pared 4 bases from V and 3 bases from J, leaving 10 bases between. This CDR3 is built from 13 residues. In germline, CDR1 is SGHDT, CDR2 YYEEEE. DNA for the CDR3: TGTGCCAGCAGCCCAGACATATACTATGGCTACACCTTC. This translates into CASSPDIYYGYTF.

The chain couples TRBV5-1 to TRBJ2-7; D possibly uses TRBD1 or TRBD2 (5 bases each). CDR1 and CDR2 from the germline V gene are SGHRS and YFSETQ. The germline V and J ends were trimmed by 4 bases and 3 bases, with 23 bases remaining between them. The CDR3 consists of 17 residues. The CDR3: CASSPRPFGTDLYEQYF. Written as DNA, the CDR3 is TGCGCCAGCAGCCCTAGGCCCTTCGGGACGGACCTCTACGAGCAGTACTTC.